This passage covers 11 T cell receptor beta chains from one sample sequenced in a study of CD8+ T cells in alopecia areata. Treatment defined: oral pan-JAK inhibitor, 5-10 mg twice daily. Sequencing relied on a cDNA template that was reverse transcribed from extracted RNA. Sequencing used immunoSEQ multiplex PCR; TCRdb keeps in-frame clones, though not all of them. Found here are some 180,000 clones, about 51% of them singletons; the top ten hold 10%. The input for sequencing was CD8+ T cells sorted from blood, taken at roughly week 53, from a patient treated with tofacitinib. These receptors originate from a human donor with alopecia areata.

This clone was picked up a small number of times. The CDR3 region is CASSQDTGAGSRDTQYF. CDR3 DNA: TGCGCCAGCAGCCAAGATACGGGGGCGGGGTCTCGAGATACGCAGTATTTT. The J gene is TRBJ2-3, the V gene TRBV4-1; D tentatively reads TRBD1 or TRBD2 (6 bases each). Germline V gene lookup returns CDR1 MGHRA and CDR2 YSYEKL. V was cut by 0 bases and J by 5 bases, with 18 bases left in between. This CDR3 is 17 amino acids long.

The chain uses TRBV7-3 and TRBJ2-5; D is tentatively TRBD1 or TRBD2 (5 bases each). The CDR3 spans 15 residues. Germline values: CDR1 SGHTA, CDR2 FQGTGA. V was trimmed by 5 bases and J by 5 bases, leaving 18 bases between them. In DNA form, the CDR3 reads TGTGCCAGCAGCCAGAACGGGGTCAAGGGGGAGACCCAGTACTTC. Residues: CASSQNGVKGETQYF.

The genes are TRBV30 and TRBJ1-2; 10 positions match TRBD1. The V and J ends lost 0 bases and 6 bases, in that order; junction bases with no gene match: 1. The germline V gene encodes CDR1 GTSNPN and CDR2 SVGIG (reference sequence). The CDR3 is 13 residues long. The CDR3 nucleotides read TGTGCCTGGAGTGTAGGACAGGGGGATGGCTACACCTTC. This sequence encodes CAWSVGQGDGYTF.

The gene calls are TRBV4-3 and TRBJ1-1; 9 bases align to TRBD1. V shed 2 bases, J shed 6 bases, and the junction held 7 bases outside the gene matches. Germline CDR1 and CDR2: LGHNA and YSLEER. This CDR3 has 15 residues. The CDR3 region is CASSQIIDRGAEAFF. CDR3 nucleotide sequence: TGCGCCAGCAGCCAAATTATCGACAGGGGGGCTGAAGCTTTCTTT.

This clone has just a few counts. This sequence joins TRBV7-9 and TRBJ2-5; 8 bases line up with TRBD1. The germline V gene has CDR1 SEHNR and CDR2 FQNEAQ (reference sequence). This CDR3 spans 16 amino acids. Losses at the gene ends were 3 bases for V and 2 bases for J; bases not matched to a gene: 8. CDR3 bases: TGTGCCAGCAGCTTTCGGACAGGGAATCGGCAAGAGACCCAGTACTTC. This sequence encodes CASSFRTGNRQETQYF. Looking up the rest from reference TRBV7-9 and TRBJ2-5 gives the full variable domain: DTGVSQNPRHKITKRGQNVTFRCDPISEHNRLYWYRQTLGQGPEFLTYFQNEAQLEKSRLLSDRFSAERPKGSFSTLEIQRTEQGDSAMYLCASSFRTGNRQETQYFGPGTRLLVL.

The J gene is TRBJ2-3, the V gene TRBV29-1; D unresolved. This CDR3 has 13 amino acids. The germline V and J ends were trimmed by 4 bases and 1 base, with 9 bases remaining between them. Germline CDR1 and CDR2: SQVTM and ANQGSEA. CDR3 DNA sequence: TGCAGCGTTGGCTGGGATCGCACAGATACGCAGTATTTT. Translated: CSVGWDRTDTQYF.

Points on this clone: Other nucleotide sequences from this sample produce the same CDR3. The chain couples TRBV27 to TRBJ2-1; D gene uncertain. The germline V and J ends were trimmed by 2 bases and 0 bases, with 2 bases remaining between them. The germline V gene has CDR1 MNHEY and CDR2 SMNVEV (reference sequence). The CDR3 is 13 amino acids. The CDR3 loop is CASSLDSYNEQFF. DNA for the CDR3: TGTGCCAGCAGTTTAGACTCCTACAATGAGCAGTTCTTC.

The rearrangement links TRBV6-4 to TRBJ1-1, with D perhaps TRBD1 (5 bases). This CDR3 is built from 14 residues. V gave up 3 bases and J gave up 5 bases, with 13 bases separating them. Looked up from germline, CDR1 is MRHNA and CDR2 is SNTAGT. DNA of the CDR3: TGTGCCAGCAGTGAATATGGCGAGGGGACTGAAGCTTTCTTT. This codes for CASSEYGEGTEAFF.

This sequence joins TRBV27 and TRBJ2-1, with 16 bases matching TRBD2. V lost 5 bases to trimming and J lost 4 bases; unmatched junction nucleotides: 5. This CDR3 has 17 amino acids. CDR1 MNHEY and CDR2 SMNVEV come from the germline V gene (reference sequence). The CDR3 loop is CASSPGTSGGGYNEQFF. The CDR3 DNA reads as TGTGCCAGCAGTCCCGGGACTAGCGGGGGGGGTTACAATGAGCAGTTCTTC.

The V and J genes are TRBV27 and TRBJ2-3, with D tentatively TRBD2 (7 bases). The CDR3 length is 15 residues. Germline assignment: CDR1 MNHEY and CDR2 SMNVEV (reference sequence). V was shortened by 3 bases and J by 2 bases, with 12 bases between the two germline ends. The CDR3 sequence: CASSLGAGDTDTQYF. The CDR3 region has the DNA TGTGCCAGCAGTTTGGGGGCGGGGGACACAGATACGCAGTATTTT.

The chain uses TRBV13 and TRBJ2-5, with 7 bases that match TRBD2. CDR1 is PRHDT and CDR2 is FYEKMQ in the germline V gene (reference sequence). The CDR3 spans 15 residues. The V gene end was trimmed by 5 bases and the J gene end by 4 bases; junction bases not matched to a gene: 10. The CDR3 bases are TGTGCCAGCAGCCCCGGGACTATCGGGGCAGAGACCCAGTACTTC. Translation gives CASSPGTIGAETQYF. The complete variable domain, with remaining parts taken from reference TRBV13 and TRBJ2-5, reads AAGVIQSPRHLIKEKRETATLKCYPIPRHDTVYWYQQGPGQDPQFLISFYEKMQSDKGSIPDRFSAQQFSDYHSELNMSSLELGDSALYFCASSPGTIGAETQYFGPGTRLLVL.